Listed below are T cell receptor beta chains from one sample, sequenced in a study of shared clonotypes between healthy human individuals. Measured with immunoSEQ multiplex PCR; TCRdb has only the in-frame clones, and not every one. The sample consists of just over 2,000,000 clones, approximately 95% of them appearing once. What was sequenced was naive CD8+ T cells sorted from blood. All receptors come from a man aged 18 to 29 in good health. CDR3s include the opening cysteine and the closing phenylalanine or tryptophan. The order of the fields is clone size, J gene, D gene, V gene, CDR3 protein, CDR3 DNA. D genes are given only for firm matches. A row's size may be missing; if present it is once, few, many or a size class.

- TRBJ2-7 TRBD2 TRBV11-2 CASSLGLAASYEQYF TGTGCCAGCAGCTTAGGCCTAGCGGCCTCCTACGAGCAGTACTTC
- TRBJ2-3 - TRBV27 CASSPGHTTDTQYF TGTGCCAGCAGCCCAGGACATACCACAGATACGCAGTATTTT
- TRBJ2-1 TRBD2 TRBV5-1 CASSSSGGNEQFF TGCGCCAGCAGCTCTAGCGGGGGCAATGAGCAGTTCTTC
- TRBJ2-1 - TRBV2 CASSVLPIYNEQFF TGTGCCAGCAGTGTACTACCCATCTACAATGAGCAGTTCTTC
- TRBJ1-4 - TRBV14 CASSQMSGGNEKLFF TGTGCCAGCAGCCAGATGTCCGGGGGGAATGAAAAACTGTTTTTT
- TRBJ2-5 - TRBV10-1 CASSEAGFGETQYF TGCGCCAGCAGTGAGGCGGGTTTTGGAGAGACCCAGTACTTC
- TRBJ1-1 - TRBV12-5 CASGLVGGGTEAFF TGTGCTAGTGGTTTGGTCGGGGGAGGGACTGAAGCTTTCTTT
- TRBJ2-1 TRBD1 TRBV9 CASSVGTGSSYNEQFF TGTGCCAGCAGCGTAGGGACAGGGTCGTCCTACAATGAGCAGTTCTTC
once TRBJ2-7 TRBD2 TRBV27 CASSLIAGTRYEQYF TGTGCCAGCAGTCTAATAGCGGGAACCCGCTACGAGCAGTACTTC
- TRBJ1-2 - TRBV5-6 CASRDGWGSGYGYTF TGTGCCAGCAGGGACGGATGGGGAAGTGGCTATGGCTACACCTTC
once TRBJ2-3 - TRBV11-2 CASSQPHGWSDTQYF TGTGCCAGCAGCCAACCCCACGGGTGGTCAGATACGCAGTATTTT
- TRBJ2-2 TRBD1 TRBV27 CASSLTGGFRELFF TGTGCCAGCAGTTTGACAGGGGGTTTCCGGGAGCTGTTTTTT
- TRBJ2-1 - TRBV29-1 CSVVWGMNEQFF TGCAGCGTTGTTTGGGGGATGAATGAGCAGTTCTTC
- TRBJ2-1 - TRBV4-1 CASSRGNNEQFF TGCGCCAGCAGCCGAGGTAACAATGAGCAGTTCTTC
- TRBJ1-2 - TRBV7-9 CASSPLRGLEINGYTF TGTGCCAGCAGCCCTCTTAGGGGGTTAGAAATAAATGGCTACACCTTC
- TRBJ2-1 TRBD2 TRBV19 CASSRYSSGEGGPDEQFF TGTGCCAGTAGTCGTTATTCTAGCGGGGAAGGGGGGCCAGATGAGCAGTTCTTC
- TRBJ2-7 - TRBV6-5 CASSYSQKAEQYF TGTGCCAGCAGTTACTCCCAGAAAGCTGAGCAGTACTTC
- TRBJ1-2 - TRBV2 CASSAIEYGYTF TGTGCCAGCAGTGCGATTGAGTATGGCTACACCTTC
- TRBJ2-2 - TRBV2 CASSRGQGTGELFF TGTGCCAGCAGTCGGGGGCAGGGCACCGGGGAGCTGTTTTTT
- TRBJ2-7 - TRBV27 CASSLSISGNEQYF TGTGCCAGCAGTTTATCGATCTCAGGTAACGAGCAGTACTTC
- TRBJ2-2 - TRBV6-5 CASGLGTGELFF TGTGCCAGCGGGTTAGGTACCGGGGAGCTGTTTTTT
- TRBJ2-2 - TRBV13 CASSLRGQANTGELFF TGTGCCAGCAGCTTGCGGGGGCAGGCGAACACCGGGGAGCTGTTTTTT
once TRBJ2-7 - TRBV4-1 CASSQVAASSYEQYF TGCGCCAGCAGCCAAGTCGCCGCTAGCAGCTACGAGCAGTACTTC
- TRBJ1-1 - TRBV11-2 CASSPQYGTTENTEAFF TGTGCCAGCAGCCCGCAATATGGGACGACAGAGAACACTGAAGCTTTCTTT
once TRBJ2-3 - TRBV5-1 CASSLETESTDTQYF TGCGCCAGCAGCTTGGAGACGGAGAGCACAGATACGCAGTATTTT
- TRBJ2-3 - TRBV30 CAWSPGAGQDTQYF TGTGCCTGGAGCCCTGGGGCGGGGCAAGATACGCAGTATTTT
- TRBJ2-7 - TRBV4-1 CASSQERGRPYEQYF TGCGCCAGCAGCCAAGAGCGGGGGCGGCCCTACGAGCAGTACTTC
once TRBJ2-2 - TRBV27 CASTAPGPPGELFF TGTGCCAGCACCGCGCCAGGACCCCCCGGGGAGCTGTTTTTT
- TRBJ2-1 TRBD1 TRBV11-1 CASSLYRGDEQFF TGTGCCAGCAGCTTATACAGGGGCGATGAGCAGTTCTTC
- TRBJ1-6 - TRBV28 CASSLGGVGSPLHF TGTGCCAGCAGTTTAGGGGGGGTCGGATCACCCCTCCACTTT
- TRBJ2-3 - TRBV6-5 CASSYSSDSSTDTQYF TGTGCCAGCAGTTACTCGTCCGACAGTAGCACAGATACGCAGTATTTT
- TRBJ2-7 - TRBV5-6 CASSFTDEQYF TGTGCCAGCAGCTTCACAGACGAGCAGTACTTC
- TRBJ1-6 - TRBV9 CASSPGDDNSPLHF TGTGCCAGCAGTCCGGGGGACGATAATTCACCCCTCCACTTT
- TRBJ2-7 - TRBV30 CAWSLGAGDEQYF TGTGCCTGGAGCCTAGGGGCAGGGGACGAGCAGTACTTC
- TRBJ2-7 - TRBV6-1 CASSQLGSYEQYF TGTGCCAGCAGTCAACTAGGTTCCTACGAGCAGTACTTC
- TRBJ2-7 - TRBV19 CASTDSYEQYF TGTGCCAGTACCGACAGCTACGAGCAGTACTTC
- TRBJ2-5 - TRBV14 CASSPTGETQYF TGTGCCAGCAGCCCAACAGGAGAGACCCAGTACTTC
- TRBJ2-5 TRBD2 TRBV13 CASSPLTAGGFTETQYF TGTGCCAGCAGCCCCCTCACGGCGGGGGGCTTCACTGAGACCCAGTACTTC
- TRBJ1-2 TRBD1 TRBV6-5 CASSYRGTGDYWGYTF TGTGCCAGCAGTTACAGGGGCACAGGGGACTATTGGGGCTACACCTTC
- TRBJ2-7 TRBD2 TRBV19 CASSIGLAGVDEQYF TGTGCCAGTAGTATAGGCCTAGCGGGAGTGGACGAGCAGTACTTC
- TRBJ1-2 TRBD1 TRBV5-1 CASSPRQGANYGYTF TGCGCCAGCAGCCCCCGACAGGGCGCTAACTATGGCTACACCTTC
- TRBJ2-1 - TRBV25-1 CASSELANEQFF TGTGCCAGCAGCGAACTAGCTAATGAGCAGTTCTTC
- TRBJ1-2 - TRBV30 CAWSVTGGGLGYTF TGTGCCTGGAGTGTAACCGGAGGGGGGCTTGGCTACACCTTC
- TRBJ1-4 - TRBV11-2 CASSLVPEGKLFF TGTGCCAGCAGCTTAGTGCCGGAGGGAAAACTGTTTTTT
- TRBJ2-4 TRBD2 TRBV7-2 CASSLLAGGLGNIQYF TGTGCCAGCAGCTTACTAGCGGGGGGGCTAGGGAACATTCAGTACTTC
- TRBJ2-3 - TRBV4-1 CASSPQGLSPDTQYF TGCGCCAGCAGCCCGCAGGGGTTGAGTCCAGATACGCAGTATTTT